This TCR beta chain is drawn from a study of cytomegalovirus exposure and HLA in healthy donors. A multiplex PCR was run with 60 Vbeta primers and 13 Jbeta primers. Generated by immunoSEQ multiplex PCR, the TCRdb table keeps only in-frame clones and is missing some. The sample table sets out 25,000 to 30,000 clones. Overall study results and limits: The study assumed roughly uniform donor sequencing depth for presence/absence analyses. The study carried out a later analysis of TCR beta sequences. It associated 15,000 to 20,000 of them with specific HLA alleles at a false discovery rate of 0.05. Previous analysis showed most TCR beta V segments were productive about 87% or about 30% of the time. The study designated over 150 TCR beta chains cytomegalovirus-associated.

About this clone: No antigen is known for it.

The receptor was derived from a young man in good health and CMV-seronegative. The sequencing input was PBMCs.

Here the CDR3 reads CASRRPGYNEQFF. The CDR3 DNA is TGTGCCAGCAGACGACCGGGGTACAATGAGCAGTTCTTC. The chain recombines TRBV6-5 with TRBJ2-1; weak D call: TRBD2 (5 bases). From germline, CDR1 is MNHEY and CDR2 SVGAGI. V lost 6 bases and J 4 bases, leaving 10 bases between the germline ends. This CDR3 is built from 13 residues.